These 28 T cell receptor beta chains share one sample of origin, sequenced in a study of blood T cell repertoires in COVID-19. The table came from immunoSEQ multiplex PCR; TCRdb's copy has only in-frame clones and leaves some out. The repertoire includes 80,000 to 100,000 clones, roughly 80% of them detected once, and roughly 11% sits in the top ten. Specimen: peripheral blood. The source is a man between 65 and 85 years old with active or convalescent COVID-19.

This chain links TRBV18 with TRBJ1-4; no firm D call. The V gene's germline CDR1 is KGHSH and CDR2 LQKENI. This CDR3 is built from 15 residues. V dropped 4 bases and J dropped 0 bases, with 9 bases sitting between them. The CDR3 protein is CASSRTTTTNEKLFF. The CDR3 region has the DNA TGTGCCAGCTCACGCACGACAACAACTAATGAAAAACTGTTTTTT.

The genes are TRBV19 and TRBJ1-3, with D uncertain. Germline assignment: CDR1 LNHDA and CDR2 SQIVND (reference sequence). The CDR3 totals 14 residues. V dropped 9 bases and J dropped 4 bases, with 16 bases sitting between them. The DNA for the CDR3 is TGTGCCAGCGGAACGGGAGAAGCAGGAAACACCATATATTTT. Residues: CASGTGEAGNTIYF.

This clone is a singleton in its sample. The chain uses TRBV3-1 (or the pseudogene TRBV3-2) and TRBJ2-6; 9 nucleotides match TRBD2. The CDR3 length is 16 residues. The junction had 1 base not matched to a gene; V was cut back by 4 bases and J by 0 bases. Germline V lookup: CDR1 LGHDT, CDR2 YNNKEL (reference sequence). This chain's CDR3 is CASSLAGVSGANVLTF. The CDR3, as DNA: TGTGCCAGCAGCCTAGCGGGGGTCTCTGGGGCCAACGTCCTGACTTTC.

The chain is built from TRBV11-1 and TRBJ2-6; D possibly corresponds to TRBD1 (5 bases). The CDR3 loop spans 15 amino acids. The V gene lost 2 bases and the J gene lost 2 bases, with 7 bases spanning the gap. The germline V gene encodes CDR1 SGHAT and CDR2 FQDESV (reference sequence). Here the CDR3 reads CASSLKGAGANVLTF. CDR3 in DNA: TGTGCCAGCAGCTTAAAAGGGGCTGGGGCCAACGTCCTGACTTTC.

This clone was detected only a few times. The DNA of the CDR3 is TGTGCCAGCAGCTTCACAGGGGCCACTAACTATGGCTACACCTTC. Amino acids: CASSFTGATNYGYTF. The V gene is TRBV7-9, the J gene TRBJ1-2; 7 bases line up with TRBD1. Germline-derived CDR1 and CDR2 are SEHNR and FQNEAQ (reference sequence). The CDR3 is 15 amino acids. V trimming: 3 bases; J trimming: 0 bases; junction bases outside the gene matches: 4.

This rearrangement joins TRBV6-2 or TRBV6-3 to TRBJ1-5; the D is unclear. CDR3 length equals 16 residues. V was cut by 0 bases and J by 3 bases, with 12 bases left in between. The germline V gene encodes CDR1 MNHEY and CDR2 SVGEGT. Here the CDR3 reads CASSYSPGGPNQPQHF. The CDR3 nucleotides read TGTGCCAGCAGTTACTCGCCGGGAGGACCCAATCAGCCCCAGCATTTT.

DNA for the CDR3: TGTGCCAGCAGTTCGCGACAGGGCTACAATGAGCAGTTCTTC. Protein: CASSSRQGYNEQFF. The V call is TRBV6-5, the J call TRBJ2-1; 7 bases are a match to TRBD1. V was clipped by 4 bases and J by 3 bases; unmatched bases: 3. Germline CDR1 and CDR2: MNHEY and SVGAGI. This CDR3 spans 14 amino acids.

The rearrangement joins TRBV4-1 to TRBJ1-6; TRBD1 might be the D (5 bases). The CDR3 has 17 amino acids. V gave up 0 bases and J gave up 2 bases, with 11 bases separating them. The germline V gene encodes CDR1 MGHRA and CDR2 YSYEKL. CDR3 residues: CASSQDRGGAYNSPLHF. The CDR3 bases are TGCGCCAGCAGCCAAGACCGCGGGGGTGCCTATAATTCACCCCTCCACTTT.

In its sample, this clone was seen once. The rearrangement joins TRBV5-8 to TRBJ1-1; D uncertain. Germline V lookup: CDR1 SGHTS, CDR2 YDEGEE. Trimming removed 3 bases at V and 14 bases at J, with 17 bases between. The CDR3 loop spans 12 amino acids. The CDR3, as DNA: TGTGCCAGCAGCTCCTACCGCGGCCGCGCGTTCTTT. Protein: CASSSYRGRAFF.

The rearrangement joins TRBV10-3 to TRBJ2-1; 10 nucleotides line up with TRBD2. Unmatched junction bases numbered 21, after V lost 10 bases and J lost 9 bases. The CDR3 totals 17 residues. Germline CDR1 ENHRY, CDR2 SYGVKD. The CDR3 protein is CATTTSGVASGSSEQFF. In DNA, the CDR3 is TGTGCCACCACTACTAGCGGGGTCGCCTCAGGGTCTAGTGAGCAGTTCTTC.

The chain recombines TRBV4-1 with TRBJ2-3; D might be TRBD1 (6 bases). The V end was cut by 0 bases, the J end by 8 bases, with 6 bases between. This CDR3 is built from 12 residues. Germline CDR1 and CDR2: MGHRA and YSYEKL. CDR3 in amino acids: CASSQEGGTQYF. In nucleotides, the CDR3 is TGCGCCAGCAGCCAAGAAGGGGGTACGCAGTATTTT.

This clone has more than one count but fewer than ten. CDR3 in amino acids: CASSVASEGEQFF. CDR3 in DNA: TGTGCCAGCAGTGTAGCATCGGAGGGTGAGCAGTTCTTC. This chain connects TRBV2 to TRBJ2-1; TRBD2 might be the D (6 bases). The CDR3 length is 13 residues. Deletions cut 4 bases from V and 9 bases from J, with 13 bases between. Germline CDR1 reads SNHLY; CDR2 reads FYNNEI.

The rearrangement joins TRBV18 to TRBJ1-3; 7 bases agree with TRBD1. Per germline, CDR1 KGHSH and CDR2 LQKENI. This CDR3 comprises 15 residues. Trimming took 6 bases from V and 0 from J; bases not matched to a gene: 5. The CDR3 reads CASSRTGPSGNTIYF. CDR3 nucleotide sequence: TGTGCCAGCTCTCGGACAGGCCCCTCTGGAAACACCATATATTTT.

The chain links TRBV10-3 to TRBJ2-5; TRBD2 is a possible D gene (5 bases). CDR1 and CDR2 from the germline V gene are ENHRY and SYGVKD. Trimming stripped 4 bases from V and 2 bases from J, with 8 bases between. This CDR3 spans 13 amino acids. Written as DNA, the CDR3 is TGTGCCATCAGTGGGCGAGGGCAAGAGACCCAGTACTTC. Protein product: CAISGRGQETQYF.

The chain employs TRBV5-4 and TRBJ2-2; 8 bases agree with TRBD1. Germline V gene sequence: CDR1 SGHNT, CDR2 YYREEE (reference sequence). The CDR3 consists of 13 residues. The J segment lost 5 bases and the V segment lost 3 bases, leaving 0 bases of the junction unmatched. CDR3 protein: CASSWTGTGELFF. The CDR3 DNA is TGTGCCAGCAGCTGGACAGGGACCGGGGAGCTGTTTTTT.

This chain joins TRBV7-9 and TRBJ2-2; TRBD2 aligns across 11 bases. The J segment lost 6 bases and the V segment lost 2 bases, leaving 2 bases of the junction unmatched. The germline CDR1 and CDR2 sequences are SEHNR and FQNEAQ (reference sequence). The CDR3 runs 15 residues. CDR3 sequence reads: CASSLLAGGPGELFF. The CDR3 DNA sequence: TGTGCCAGCAGCTTACTAGCGGGGGGCCCCGGGGAGCTGTTTTTT. Full variable domain (remainder filled in from reference TRBV7-9 and TRBJ2-2): DTGVSQNPRHKITKRGQNVTFRCDPISEHNRLYWYRQTLGQGPEFLTYFQNEAQLEKSRLLSDRFSAERPKGSFSTLEIQRTEQGDSAMYLCASSLLAGGPGELFFGEGSRLTVL.

CDR3 bases: TGTGCCAGCGCAGTTAGCGGGACAGGGGCCTACGAGCAGTACTTC. This encodes CASAVSGTGAYEQYF. The chain couples TRBV7-2 to TRBJ2-7, with 10 bases identical to TRBD1. With 8 bases clipped from V and 2 bases from J, the junction kept 9 bases outside the gene matches. The CDR3 runs 15 residues. Germline V gene sequence: CDR1 SGHTA, CDR2 FQGNSA.

This clone was observed a few times. This chain joins TRBV4-2 and TRBJ2-1, with 12 bases fitting TRBD1. After removal of 1 base from V and 5 bases from J, the junction contained 3 bases not matched to a gene. The CDR3 covers 16 residues. The germline V gene has CDR1 LGHNA and CDR2 YNFKEQ. The CDR3 coding sequence is TGTGCCAGCAGCCAAGGCGGGACAGGGGGCAACAATGAGCAGTTCTTC. It encodes CASSQGGTGGNNEQFF.

This clone was counted only a few times. This chain uses TRBV7-9 with TRBJ1-6; no firm D call. This CDR3 is built from 16 residues. Germline loops: CDR1 SEHNR, CDR2 FQNEAQ (reference sequence). Trimming removed 1 base at V and 7 bases at J, with 14 bases between. The CDR3 DNA follows: TGTGCCAGCAGCTTAGAACAGCTTAGGATCAATTCACCCCTCCACTTT. This gives the protein CASSLEQLRINSPLHF.

This chain connects TRBV7-2 to TRBJ1-6, with D tentatively TRBD1 (5 bases). V lost 5 bases to trimming and J lost 8 bases, with 16 bases between them. From germline, CDR1 is SGHTA and CDR2 FQGNSA. The CDR3 extends over 15 amino acids. The CDR3 coding sequence is TGTGCCAGCAGCATCCCCTCGGGGGGGGATTCACCCCTCCACTTT. Protein product: CASSIPSGGDSPLHF.

V gene TRBV7-8 combines with J gene TRBJ1-2; 7 bases match TRBD1. V lost 4 bases, J lost 5 bases, and 7 bases stayed unmatched. Germline lookup yields CDR1 SGHVS and CDR2 FQNEAQ. This CDR3 is 14 amino acids long. The DNA of the CDR3 is TGTGCCAGCAGCTCCTACCGGGACAGTTATGGCTACACCTTC. It encodes CASSSYRDSYGYTF.

The chain combines TRBV4-1 with TRBJ1-5, with D perhaps matching TRBD1 (5 bases). The CDR3 length is 16 residues. Trimming shortened V by 6 bases and J by 5 bases, and 20 bases separated the two germline ends. The germline gives CDR1 MGHRA, CDR2 YSYEKL. CDR3: CASSPDVRPGHQPQHF. CDR3 nucleotides: TGCGCCAGCAGTCCCGACGTGCGGCCAGGGCATCAGCCCCAGCATTTT.

V and J are TRBV6-5 and TRBJ2-5; D not certain. V was shortened by 6 bases and J by 5 bases, with 16 bases between the two germline ends. CDR1 and CDR2 from the germline V gene are MNHEY and SVGAGI. CDR3 length: 14 residues. CDR3 amino acids: CASRPRMTRETQYF. In nucleotides, the CDR3 is TGTGCCAGCAGACCAAGAATGACACGGGAGACCCAGTACTTC.

The genes are TRBV3-1 (or the pseudogene TRBV3-2) and TRBJ2-5; D is possibly TRBD1 (6 bases). V was cut by 4 bases and J by 0 bases, with 15 bases left in between. The CDR3 runs to 16 residues. Germline CDR1 reads LGHDT; CDR2 reads YNNKEL (reference sequence). Written as DNA, the CDR3 is TGTGCCAGCAGCCGCCTCAGGGGCAATAACCAAGAGACCCAGTACTTC. Amino acid sequence: CASSRLRGNNQETQYF.

This chain connects TRBV3-1 (or the pseudogene TRBV3-2) to TRBJ2-3; 9 bases match TRBD1. With V trimmed by 4 bases and J by 2 bases, 4 bases remained unmatched. The CDR3 runs 15 residues. CDR1 LGHDT and CDR2 YNNKEL come from the germline V gene (reference sequence). In DNA form, the CDR3 reads TGTGCCAGCAGCCGGGGACAGGGTTACACAGATACGCAGTATTTT. It codes for CASSRGQGYTDTQYF.

By share, this clone ranks as medium-sized. J is TRBJ2-2 and V is TRBV6-5, with 7 bases identical to TRBD1. Trimming removed 2 bases from V and 3 bases from J; junction bases left unmatched: 6. Looked up from germline, CDR1 is MNHEY and CDR2 is SVGAGI. There are 16 residues in the CDR3. This CDR3 reads CASSYKGAGYTGELFF. The CDR3 DNA is TGTGCCAGCAGTTACAAGGGGGCTGGGTACACCGGGGAGCTGTTTTTT.

CDR3: CASSGPGSNQPQHF. CDR3 DNA: TGTGCCAGCAGTGGTCCGGGGTCCAATCAGCCCCAGCATTTT. The chain joins TRBV25-1 to TRBJ1-5, with no clear D. V lost 4 bases to trimming and J lost 3 bases, with 10 bases between them. Germline V gene lookup returns CDR1 MGHDK and CDR2 SYGVNS. The CDR3 is 14 residues long.

V usage is TRBV7-8 and J usage is TRBJ1-1; tentative D call: TRBD1 (6 bases). CDR3 size: 13 residues. Between the trimmed V and J ends, which lost 5 bases and 4 bases, there was a span of 11 bases. Germline V gene data show CDR1 as SGHVS and CDR2 as FQNEAQ. CDR3 sequence (DNA): TGTGCCAGCAGCCGACAGGATGGCACTGAAGCTTTCTTT. Translated, it gives CASSRQDGTEAFF.